The 11 T cell receptor beta chains presented below share a single source sample, sequenced in a study of control samples from healthy donors and cancer patients. Libraries were prepared by immunoSEQ multiplex PCR; TCRdb keeps only in-frame clonotypes and omits some of them. Of approximately 150,000 clones listed, roughly nine tenths are singletons. Sequenced material: PBMCs. The source is a man aged 50-60 years with head and neck cancer.

This chain connects TRBV5-1 to TRBJ2-5; D is undetermined. The germline V and J ends were trimmed by 0 bases and 2 bases, with 14 bases remaining between them. The CDR3 contains 16 residues. From germline, CDR1 is SGHRS and CDR2 YFSETQ. CDR3 DNA: TGCGCCAGCAGCTTGGGAGTCACCCGTCGTCAAGAGACCCAGTACTTC. It encodes CASSLGVTRRQETQYF. Supplemented by reference TRBV5-1 and TRBJ2-5, the full variable domain reads KAGVTQTPRYLIKTRGQQVTLSCSPISGHRSVSWYQQTPGQGLQFLFEYFSETQRNKGNFPGRFSGRQFSNSRSEMNVSTLELGDSALYLCASSLGVTRRQETQYFGPGTRLLVL.

The J gene is TRBJ1-6, the V gene TRBV28; D is unclear. The CDR3 has 15 residues. V was shortened by 8 bases and J by 12 bases, with 23 bases between the two germline ends. Germline V CDR1 and CDR2: MDHEN, SYDVKM. CDR3 bases: TGTGCCAGCGGAGTCGGGGTTCCCCTAGTTCAACCCCTCCACTTT. This gives the protein CASGVGVPLVQPLHF.

The chain carries TRBV28 and TRBJ1-2; D gene ambiguous. The CDR3 spans 13 residues. Trimming stripped 5 bases from V and 2 bases from J, with 9 bases between. Germline V gene lookup returns CDR1 MDHEN and CDR2 SYDVKM. CDR3 loop: CASSPRFNYGYTF. The DNA of the CDR3 is TGTGCCAGCAGTCCCCGATTCAACTATGGCTACACCTTC.

This CDR3 reads CARSTGGGYEQYF. The CDR3 DNA reads TGCGCCAGAAGCACAGGGGGCGGCTACGAGCAGTACTTC. This chain links TRBV10-2 with TRBJ2-7; TRBD1 matches 9 bases. Germline V CDR1 and CDR2: WSHSY, SAAADI. The CDR3 runs 13 residues. Trimming cost V 9 bases and J 3 bases; bases outside gene matches: 6.

This clone was seen more than once but under ten times. The chain uses TRBV3-1 (or the pseudogene TRBV3-2) and TRBJ2-4; D unresolved. V shed 2 bases and J shed 5 bases, with 13 bases lying between them. There are 15 residues in the CDR3. CDR1 is LGHDT, CDR2 YNNKEL, per germline (reference sequence). This CDR3 reads CASSQWFPVQNIQYF. CDR3 bases: TGTGCCAGCAGCCAATGGTTCCCTGTCCAAAACATTCAGTACTTC.

This clone was seen more than once but under ten times. The chain carries TRBV9 and TRBJ1-3; 9 bases fit TRBD1. CDR3 size: 16 residues. The trim removed 3 bases at V and 4 bases at J, leaving 8 bases unmatched. Per germline, CDR1 SGDLS and CDR2 YYNGEE. CDR3 in DNA: TGTGCCAGCAGCGGAGACCGGACAGGGGACGGAAACACCATATATTTT. It yields the protein CASSGDRTGDGNTIYF.

The V call is TRBV21-1, the J call TRBJ2-2. TRBV21-1 is noted as a pseudogene. The CDR3 totals 18 residues. The CDR3 here is CASSKAKKETLNTGELFF. As DNA, the CDR3 is TGTGCCAGCAGCAAAGCTAAGAAAGAGACGCTGAACACCGGGGAGCTGTTTTTT.

The J gene is TRBJ1-1, the V gene TRBV18; D is unclear. V was trimmed by 5 bases and J by 1 base, leaving 8 bases between them. The CDR3 length is 13 residues. Per the germline V gene, CDR1 is KGHSH and CDR2 is LQKENI. The CDR3, as DNA: TGTGCCAGCTCAATCGATGCGAACACTGAAGCTTTCTTT. Amino acid sequence: CASSIDANTEAFF. Full variable domain (remainder filled in from reference TRBV18 and TRBJ1-1): NAGVMQNPRHLVRRRGQEARLRCSPMKGHSHVYWYRQLPEEGLKFMVYLQKENIIDESGMPKERFSAEFPKEGPSILRIQQVVRGDSAAYFCASSIDANTEAFFGQGTRLTVV.

This chain uses TRBV3-1 (or the pseudogene TRBV3-2) with TRBJ2-7; the D is unclear. From germline, CDR1 is LGHDT and CDR2 YNNKEL (reference sequence). This CDR3 spans 11 amino acids. Trimming took off 4 bases at V and 5 bases at J, with 6 bases between the two ends. The CDR3 here is CASSPGDEQYF. As DNA, the CDR3 is TGTGCCAGCAGCCCGGGCGACGAGCAGTACTTC.

This rearrangement joins TRBV28 to TRBJ1-4, with 7 bases aligning to TRBD1. The CDR3 sequence is 14 residues long. Germline assignment: CDR1 MDHEN and CDR2 SYDVKM. V lost 2 bases, J lost 8 bases, and 5 bases stayed unmatched. The CDR3 region has the DNA TGTGCCAGCAGTTTAGCAGGGGGATACGAAAAACTGTTTTTT. Amino acids: CASSLAGGYEKLFF.

The chain couples TRBV5-1 to TRBJ1-1; TRBD1 matches 7 bases. Trimming at V came to 3 bases and at J to 4 bases, leaving 12 bases not matched to a gene. The CDR3 runs to 16 residues. In germline, CDR1 is SGHRS, CDR2 YFSETQ. This CDR3 is CASSSQWGTVGTEAFF. The CDR3 nucleotides are TGCGCCAGCAGCTCCCAGTGGGGGACAGTTGGCACTGAAGCTTTCTTT. Based on the CDR3 plus reference TRBV5-1 and TRBJ1-1, the full variable domain is KAGVTQTPRYLIKTRGQQVTLSCSPISGHRSVSWYQQTPGQGLQFLFEYFSETQRNKGNFPGRFSGRQFSNSRSEMNVSTLELGDSALYLCASSSQWGTVGTEAFFGQGTRLTVV.